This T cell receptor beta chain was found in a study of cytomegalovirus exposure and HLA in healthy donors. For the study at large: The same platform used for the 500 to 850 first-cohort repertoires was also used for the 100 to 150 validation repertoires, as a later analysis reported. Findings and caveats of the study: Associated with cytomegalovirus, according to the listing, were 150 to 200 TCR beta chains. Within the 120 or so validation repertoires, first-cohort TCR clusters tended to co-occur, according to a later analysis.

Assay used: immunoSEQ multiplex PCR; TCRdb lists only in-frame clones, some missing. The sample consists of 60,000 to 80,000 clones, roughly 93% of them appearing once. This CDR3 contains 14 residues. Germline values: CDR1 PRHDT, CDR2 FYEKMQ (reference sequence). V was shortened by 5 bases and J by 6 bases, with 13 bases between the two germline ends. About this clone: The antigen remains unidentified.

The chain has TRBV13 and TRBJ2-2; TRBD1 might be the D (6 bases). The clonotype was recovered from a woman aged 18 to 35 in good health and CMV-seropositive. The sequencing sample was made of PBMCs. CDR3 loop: CASSEQTGPGELFF. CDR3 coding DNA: TGTGCCAGCAGCGAACAAACAGGGCCCGGGGAGCTGTTTTTT.